The rows below give T cell receptor beta chains drawn from one sample of a study of identical twins. TCRdb re-called the 5' RACE reads through MiXCR, storing one row per CDR3 protein. This table holds about 100,000 distinct CDR3 sequences, less than 6.5% found once. The specimen sequenced was memory T cells sorted from blood. These receptors all come from a woman in her 50s in good health. Each CDR3 is given with its conserved first and last residue.

CDR3 protein	V gene	J gene
CASSIGQGTTNEKLFF	TRBV19	TRBJ1-4
CASKREGQGSEQFF	TRBV25-1	TRBJ2-1
CASRTGTVGTGELFF	TRBV5-1	TRBJ2-2
CSADRDRVNGYTF	TRBV20-1	TRBJ1-2
CATTSTSGRGGTQYF	TRBV10-3	TRBJ2-3
CATSTGEETQYF	TRBV15	TRBJ2-5
CASSDTGYEQYF	TRBV7-9	TRBJ2-7
CASSYTNTEAFF	TRBV12-3/TRBV12-4	TRBJ1-1
CASSQEGGVQETQYF	TRBV4-1	TRBJ2-5
CASSLSFIDTEAFF	TRBV27	TRBJ1-1
CASSPGQARQETQYF	TRBV5-4	TRBJ2-5
CASRSELNTEAFF	TRBV10-3	TRBJ1-1
CASSSPIRGNTIYF	TRBV12-3/TRBV12-4	TRBJ1-3